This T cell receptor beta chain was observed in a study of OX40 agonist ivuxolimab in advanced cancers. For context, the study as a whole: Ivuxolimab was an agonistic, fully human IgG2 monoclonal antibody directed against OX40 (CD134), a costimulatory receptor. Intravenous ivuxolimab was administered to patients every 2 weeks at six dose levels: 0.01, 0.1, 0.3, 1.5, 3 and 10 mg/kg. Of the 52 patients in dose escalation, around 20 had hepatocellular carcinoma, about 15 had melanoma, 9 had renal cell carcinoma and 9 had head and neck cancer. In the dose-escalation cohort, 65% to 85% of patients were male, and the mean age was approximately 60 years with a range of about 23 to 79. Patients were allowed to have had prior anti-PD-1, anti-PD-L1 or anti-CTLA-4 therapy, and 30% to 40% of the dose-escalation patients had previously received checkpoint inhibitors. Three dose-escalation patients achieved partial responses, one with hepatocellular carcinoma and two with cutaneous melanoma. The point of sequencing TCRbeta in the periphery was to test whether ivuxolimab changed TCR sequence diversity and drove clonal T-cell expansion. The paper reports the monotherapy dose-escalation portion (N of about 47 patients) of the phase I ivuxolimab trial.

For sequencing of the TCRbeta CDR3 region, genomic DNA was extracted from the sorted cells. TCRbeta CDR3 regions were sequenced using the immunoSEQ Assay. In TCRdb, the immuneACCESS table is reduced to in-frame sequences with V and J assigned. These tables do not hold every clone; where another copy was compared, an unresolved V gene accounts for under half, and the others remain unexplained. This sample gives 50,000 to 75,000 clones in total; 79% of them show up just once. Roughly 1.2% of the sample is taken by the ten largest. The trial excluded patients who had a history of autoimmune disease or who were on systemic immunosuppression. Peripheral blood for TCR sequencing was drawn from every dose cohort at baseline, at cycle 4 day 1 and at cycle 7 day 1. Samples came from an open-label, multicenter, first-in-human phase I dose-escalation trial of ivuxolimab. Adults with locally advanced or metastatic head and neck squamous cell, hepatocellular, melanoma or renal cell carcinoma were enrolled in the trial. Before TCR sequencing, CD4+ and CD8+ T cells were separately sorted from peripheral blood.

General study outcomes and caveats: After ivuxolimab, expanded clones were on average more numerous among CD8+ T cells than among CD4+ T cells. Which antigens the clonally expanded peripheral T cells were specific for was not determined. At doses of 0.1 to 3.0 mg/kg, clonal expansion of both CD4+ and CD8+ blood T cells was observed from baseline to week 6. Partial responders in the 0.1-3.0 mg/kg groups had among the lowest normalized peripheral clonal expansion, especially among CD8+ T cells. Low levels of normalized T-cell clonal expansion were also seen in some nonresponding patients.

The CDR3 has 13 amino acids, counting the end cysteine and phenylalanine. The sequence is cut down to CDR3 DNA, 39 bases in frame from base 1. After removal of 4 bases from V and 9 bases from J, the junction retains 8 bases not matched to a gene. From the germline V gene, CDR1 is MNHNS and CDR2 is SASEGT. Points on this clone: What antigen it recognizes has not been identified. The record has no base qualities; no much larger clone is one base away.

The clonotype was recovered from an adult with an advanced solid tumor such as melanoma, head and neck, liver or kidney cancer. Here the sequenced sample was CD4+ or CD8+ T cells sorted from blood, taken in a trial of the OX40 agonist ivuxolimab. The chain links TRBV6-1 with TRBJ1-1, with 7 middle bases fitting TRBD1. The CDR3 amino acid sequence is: CASSAGQNYQAFF. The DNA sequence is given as TGTGCCAGCAGTGCGGGACAGAACTACCAAGCTTTCTTT.